This TCR beta chain is from a study of blood T cell repertoires in COVID-19. Here immunoSEQ multiplex PCR was the method, and the copy in TCRdb shows in-frame clones only, minus some. The data hold a few hundred thousand clones, with around 87% observed a single time. The CDR3 spans 15 residues. V dropped 3 bases and J dropped 6; count of bases not matched to a gene: 8. Germline CDR1 and CDR2: MDHEN and SYDVKM. The clonotype was recovered from a middle-aged man in a cohort exposed to, infected with or recovered from COVID-19 (not recorded which). The sequenced sample was PBMCs or T cells enriched from blood (not recorded which). The chain has TRBV28 and TRBJ2-5; 9 positions match TRBD2. This chain's CDR3 is CASSLDSGSYKTQYF. The CDR3 DNA follows: TGTGCCAGCAGTTTGGATAGCGGGAGTTATAAGACCCAGTACTTC. The entire variable domain, with the rest obtained from reference TRBV28 and TRBJ2-5, is as follows: DVKVTQSSRYLVKRTGEKVFLECVQDMDHENMFWYRQDPGLGLRLIYFSYDVKMKEKGDIPEGYSVSREKKERFSLILESASTNQTSMYLCASSLDSGSYKTQYFGPGTRLLVL.